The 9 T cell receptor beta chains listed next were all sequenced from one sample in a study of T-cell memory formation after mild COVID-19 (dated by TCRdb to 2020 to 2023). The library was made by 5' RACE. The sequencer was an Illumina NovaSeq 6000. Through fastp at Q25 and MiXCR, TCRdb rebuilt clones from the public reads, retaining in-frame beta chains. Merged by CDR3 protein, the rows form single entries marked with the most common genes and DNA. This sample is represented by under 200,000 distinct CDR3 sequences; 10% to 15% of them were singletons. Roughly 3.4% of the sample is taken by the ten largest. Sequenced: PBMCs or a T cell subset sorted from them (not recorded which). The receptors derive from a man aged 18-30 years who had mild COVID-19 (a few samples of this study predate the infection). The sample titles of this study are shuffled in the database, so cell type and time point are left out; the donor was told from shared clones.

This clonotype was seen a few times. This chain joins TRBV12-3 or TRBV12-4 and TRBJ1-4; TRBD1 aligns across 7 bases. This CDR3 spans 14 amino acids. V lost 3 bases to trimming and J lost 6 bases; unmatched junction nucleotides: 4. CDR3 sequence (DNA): TGTGCCAGCAGTTTCCAGGGGGGGGATGAAAAACTGTTTTTT. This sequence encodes CASSFQGGDEKLFF.

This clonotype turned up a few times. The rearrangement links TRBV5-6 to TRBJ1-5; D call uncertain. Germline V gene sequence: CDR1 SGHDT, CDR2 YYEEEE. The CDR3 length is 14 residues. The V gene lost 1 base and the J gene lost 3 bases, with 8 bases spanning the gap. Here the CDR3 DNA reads TGTGCCAGCAGCTTGTACCCAGACAATCAGCCCCAGCATTTT. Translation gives CASSLYPDNQPQHF.

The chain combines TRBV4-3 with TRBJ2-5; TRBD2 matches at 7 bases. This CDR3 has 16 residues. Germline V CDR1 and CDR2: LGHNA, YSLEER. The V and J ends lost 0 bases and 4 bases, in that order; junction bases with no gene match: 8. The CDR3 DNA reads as TGCGCCAGCAGCCAAGATAGGTCGGGGGGAGCAGAGACCCAGTACTTC. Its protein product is CASSQDRSGGAETQYF.

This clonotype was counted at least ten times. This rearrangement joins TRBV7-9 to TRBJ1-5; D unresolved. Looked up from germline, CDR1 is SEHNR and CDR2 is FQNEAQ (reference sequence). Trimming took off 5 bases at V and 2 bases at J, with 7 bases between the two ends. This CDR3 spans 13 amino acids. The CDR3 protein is CASSIWGNQPQHF. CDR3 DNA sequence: TGTGCCAGCAGCATCTGGGGCAATCAGCCCCAGCATTTT.

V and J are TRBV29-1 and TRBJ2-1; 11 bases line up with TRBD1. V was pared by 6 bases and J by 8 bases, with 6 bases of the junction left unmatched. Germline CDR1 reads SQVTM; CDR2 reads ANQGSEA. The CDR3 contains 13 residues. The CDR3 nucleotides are TGCAGCGTGTCGGGACAGGGGGTCTATGAGCAGTTCTTC. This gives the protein CSVSGQGVYEQFF.

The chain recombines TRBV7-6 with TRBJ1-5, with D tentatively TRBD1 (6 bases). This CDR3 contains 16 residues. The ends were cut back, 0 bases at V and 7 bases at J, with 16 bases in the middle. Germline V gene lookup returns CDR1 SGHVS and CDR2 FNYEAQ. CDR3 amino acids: CASSLAKRGSRQPQHF. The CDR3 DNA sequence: TGTGCCAGCAGCTTAGCCAAGAGGGGGAGTAGGCAGCCCCAGCATTTT.

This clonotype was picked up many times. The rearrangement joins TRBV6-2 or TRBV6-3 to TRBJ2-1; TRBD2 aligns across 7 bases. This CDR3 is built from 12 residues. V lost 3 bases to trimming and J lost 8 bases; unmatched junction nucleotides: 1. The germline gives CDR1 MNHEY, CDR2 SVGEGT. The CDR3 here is CASSYRGDEQFF. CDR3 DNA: TGTGCCAGCAGTTATCGGGGGGATGAGCAGTTCTTC.

Here the CDR3 DNA reads TGCGCCAGCAGCGTCGACAACCACTACGAGCAGTACTTC. This encodes CASSVDNHYEQYF. The chain couples TRBV5-1 to TRBJ2-7, with no clear D. CDR3 size: 13 residues. From germline, CDR1 is SGHRS and CDR2 YFSETQ. Trimming stripped 4 bases from V and 3 bases from J, with 11 bases between.

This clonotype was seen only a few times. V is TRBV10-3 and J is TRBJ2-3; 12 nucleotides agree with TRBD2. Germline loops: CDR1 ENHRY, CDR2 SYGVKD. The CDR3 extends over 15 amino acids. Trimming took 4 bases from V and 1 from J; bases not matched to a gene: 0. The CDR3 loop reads CAISGTSGGTDTQYF. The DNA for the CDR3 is TGTGCCATCAGTGGGACTAGCGGGGGCACAGATACGCAGTATTTT.